This T cell receptor (beta chain) was captured by sequencing in a study of PD-1 blockade in mismatch repair-deficient tumors (dated by TCRdb to the late 2010s). Notes on the research overall: Between late 2013 and late 2016, more than 75 consecutive patients with about 12 mismatch repair-deficient cancer types, all previously treated and progressing, were enrolled in the trial. Tumor-associated T cell clones were tracked in the peripheral blood of patients responding to PD-1 blockade by deep sequencing of TCR CDR3 regions.

The sample's time point, from its label and the paper: peripheral blood before pembrolizumab. Mismatch repair deficiency in every enrolled patient was established by polymerase chain reaction or immunohistochemistry. TCR sequencing was performed for three patients who responded to pembrolizumab therapy. Pembrolizumab PD-1 blockade was prospectively tested in advanced mismatch repair-deficient cancers, regardless of tissue of origin, in the phase II trial. Peripheral blood T cell samples were collected serially, before PD-1 blockade began and at several time points afterward. Blood sampling times were expressed in weeks after the first pembrolizumab dose. The library relied on the immunoSEQ multiplex PCR assay. The table comes from immuneACCESS by way of TCRdb, which keeps in-frame sequences with V and J called. Part of the clones is missing from these tables; in studies checked, under half for an unresolved V gene and the rest for unknown reasons. The sample table holds fewer than 60,000 clones, of which around 77% were seen once. Roughly 3.3% of the sample goes to the ten largest clones.

In this sample, this clone turned up once. Its specific antigen is unknown. No quality values exist for individual bases; no much larger clone is one base distant. General conclusions and limits of the study: Rapid expansion after pembrolizumab followed by contraction, generally before radiologic responses, was shown by tumor-resident clones, which were often undetectable in blood before treatment.

The CDR3 sequence holds 16 residues, the cysteine and phenylalanine included. Only the CDR3 DNA stays, 48 bases, in frame from base 1. According to the germline V gene, CDR1 reads SQVTM and CDR2 reads ANQGSEA. V is reduced by 1 base and J by 1 base, leaving a spacing of 16 bases between them. In this chain, TRBV29-1 is recombined with TRBJ1-2; the D region possibly corresponds to TRBD1 (5 bases align). The receptor was derived from an adult with mismatch repair-deficient cancer. Material: PBMCs, obtained before pembrolizumab treatment. The DNA sequence is given as TGCAGCGTTGAAGGCGGTCAGGGTCCCCTTAACTATGGCTACACCTTC. Its coded protein is CSVEGGQGPLNYGYTF.